This T cell receptor beta chain was obtained from a study of shared clonotypes between healthy human individuals. It was CD45RO-negative cells, positively selected for CCR7, that made up naive CD8 cells, with terminally differentiated effector memory CD45RA+ cells excluded. Per the germline V gene, CDR1 is LNHDA and CDR2 is SQIVND (reference sequence). Trimming cost V 5 bases and J 3 bases, with 10 bases left between them. The CDR3 extends over 13 amino acids. Assay: immunoSEQ multiplex PCR; the TCRdb copy retains only in-frame clones and omits some. The sample has 1.5 million to 2.5 million clones, just under 95% seen once.

Sequenced: naive CD8+ T cells sorted from blood. This chain uses TRBV19 with TRBJ1-1; perhaps TRBD1 as D (5 bases). The TCR sequence derives from a young man in good health. CDR3 in amino acids: CASSSRAYTEAFF. The CDR3 region has the DNA TGTGCCAGTAGTTCCAGGGCGTACACTGAAGCTTTCTTT.